These 16 T cell receptor beta chains originate from one sample sequenced in a study of blood T cell repertoires in COVID-19. Produced via immunoSEQ multiplex PCR; TCRdb's table is partial and in-frame only. The sample has 130,000 to 150,000 clones, 79% seen once; the top ten hold under 4.5%. Sequencing was carried out using peripheral blood. The receptors come from a man between 60 and 75 years old with acute or convalescent COVID-19.

This sequence joins TRBV7-6 and TRBJ1-4; TRBD1 agrees at 9 bases. This CDR3 comprises 15 residues. Germline-derived CDR1 and CDR2 are SGHVS and FNYEAQ. J gave up 6 bases and V 6 bases, and 8 bases lay outside the gene matches. In DNA, the CDR3 is TGTGCCAGCAGTAATCCGGGGACAGGGTATGAAAAACTGTTTTTT. This translates into CASSNPGTGYEKLFF.

The V call is TRBV7-9, the J call TRBJ1-2; D perhaps matches TRBD1 (5 bases). Trimming cost V 8 bases and J 3 bases, with 10 bases left between them. Per germline, CDR1 SEHNR and CDR2 FQNEAQ (reference sequence). The CDR3 extends over 12 amino acids. CDR3 sequence (DNA): TGTGCCAGCCTGGAGGGGCACTATGGCTACACCTTC. Translated: CASLEGHYGYTF.

The V call is TRBV7-8, the J call TRBJ2-2; a weak D match, TRBD1 (5 bases). Germline V gene lookup returns CDR1 SGHVS and CDR2 FQNEAQ. The V end was cut by 5 bases, the J end by 7 bases, with 17 bases between. This CDR3 has 15 amino acids. The CDR3 DNA sequence: TGTGCCAGCAGCCCTACGACGGCGCAGGGCGGGGAGCTGTTTTTT. It encodes CASSPTTAQGGELFF.

The chain joins TRBV5-1 to TRBJ2-1; 8 positions match TRBD1. Germline-derived CDR1 and CDR2 are SGHRS and YFSETQ. The J segment lost 5 bases and the V segment lost 1 base, leaving 11 bases of the junction unmatched. This CDR3 region has 17 residues. The CDR3 here is CASSLHFATGDNNEQFF. CDR3 nucleotides: TGCGCCAGCAGCTTGCATTTCGCGACAGGGGACAACAATGAGCAGTTCTTC.

The chain carries TRBV28 and TRBJ2-2; D is uncertain. V lost 9 bases to trimming and J lost 1 base, with 6 bases between them. The germline V gene encodes CDR1 MDHEN and CDR2 SYDVKM. The CDR3 extends over 12 amino acids. The CDR3 sequence: CASTGNTGELFF. CDR3 coding DNA: TGTGCCAGTACTGGGAACACCGGGGAGCTGTTTTTT.

As regards this clone: The same CDR3 can be traced to other DNA sequences in this sample. This sequence joins TRBV6-6 and TRBJ2-2; TRBD2 might be the D (6 bases). The CDR3 runs 13 residues. Trimming stripped 6 bases from V and 6 bases from J, with 11 bases between. CDR1 is MNHNY and CDR2 is SVGAGI in the germline V gene (reference sequence). The CDR3 region is CASSPGGPGELFF. The CDR3, as DNA: TGTGCCAGCAGCCCCGGGGGTCCCGGGGAGCTGTTTTTT.

This clone was picked up one time. The rearrangement joins TRBV5-6 to TRBJ2-2; D is unresolved. The germline V gene has CDR1 SGHDT and CDR2 YYEEEE. V dropped 1 base and J dropped 6 bases, with 7 bases sitting between them. The CDR3 has 13 amino acids. CDR3 region: CASSLPSSGELFF. The CDR3 DNA follows: TGTGCCAGCAGCTTGCCCAGTTCCGGGGAGCTGTTTTTT.

The chain links TRBV7-2 to TRBJ1-6; tentatively, D is TRBD1 (5 bases). Trimming removed 5 bases at V and 1 base at J, with 12 bases between. This CDR3 has 16 residues. CDR1 and CDR2 from the germline V gene are SGHTA and FQGNSA. The CDR3 protein is CASSPPQGSYNSPLHF. Here the CDR3 DNA reads TGTGCCAGCAGCCCCCCCCAGGGTTCCTATAATTCACCCCTCCACTTT.

The chain recombines TRBV28 with TRBJ2-3, with 8 positions matching TRBD2. The V segment lost 6 bases and the J segment 8 bases; nucleotides outside the gene matches: 10. Germline V gene lookup returns CDR1 MDHEN and CDR2 SYDVKM. The CDR3 is made up of 14 amino acids. The CDR3 spells CASSRPGLEVTQYF. The CDR3 DNA sequence: TGTGCCAGCAGCCGGCCGGGACTAGAGGTTACGCAGTATTTT.

The chain has TRBV10-1 and TRBJ2-4, with a tentative D call TRBD2 (5 bases). V lost 7 bases and J 8 bases, leaving 27 bases between the germline ends. This CDR3 comprises 17 residues. Per the germline V gene, CDR1 is WNHNN and CDR2 is SYGVQD (reference sequence). CDR3 nucleotide sequence: TGCGCCAGCATCCTACCTAGGACTGGCTCAGGTAAGGACATTCAGTACTTC. Translating it yields CASILPRTGSGKDIQYF.

The V gene is TRBV7-3, the J gene TRBJ2-3; the match to TRBD2 covers 8 bases. V trimming: 5 bases; J trimming: 9 bases; junction bases outside the gene matches: 4. CDR1 is SGHTA and CDR2 is FQGTGA in the germline V gene. The length of the CDR3 is 12 residues. This CDR3 is CASSLAGGTQYF. The CDR3 nucleotides read TGTGCCAGCAGCCTGGCGGGAGGAACGCAGTATTTT.

The chain has TRBV13 and TRBJ2-1; TRBD2 agrees at 9 bases. V was pared by 3 bases and J by 7 bases, with 13 bases of the junction left unmatched. Germline assignment: CDR1 PRHDT and CDR2 FYEKMQ (reference sequence). The CDR3 covers 17 residues. This CDR3 reads CASSFVGTSQPRNEQFF. The CDR3 nucleotides read TGTGCCAGCAGCTTCGTGGGGACTAGCCAGCCCCGGAATGAGCAGTTCTTC.

This clone has a handful of counts. The genes are TRBV2 and TRBJ2-2; D is uncertain. Trimming left V 8 bases short and J 2 bases short, with 3 bases between. Looked up from germline, CDR1 is SNHLY and CDR2 is FYNNEI. CDR3 length: 11 residues. In nucleotides, the CDR3 is TGTGCCAGCCAAAACACCGGGGAGCTGTTTTTT. Its translation: CASQNTGELFF.

The chain carries TRBV5-4 and TRBJ2-1; tentative D call: TRBD2 (6 bases). Looked up from germline, CDR1 is SGHNT and CDR2 is YYREEE (reference sequence). V gave up 4 bases and J gave up 4 bases, with 9 bases separating them. The length of the CDR3 is 13 residues. CDR3 coding DNA: TGTGCCAGCAGCCCCGGGGGTTACAATGAGCAGTTCTTC. Its translation is CASSPGGYNEQFF.

Turning to this clone: The junction departs from the called germline gene at one end, perhaps through a read error. The chain uses TRBV7-7 and TRBJ2-3; 9 bases are a match to TRBD1. The CDR3 spans 14 residues. CDR1 and CDR2 (germline): SSHAT, FNYEAQ (reference sequence). The CDR3 loop is CASSLGTGLDTQYF. DNA for the CDR3: TGTGCTAGCAGCCTGGGGACAGGGCTGGATACGCAGTATTTT.

The V gene is TRBV9, the J gene TRBJ2-2; 8 bases agree with TRBD2. Germline CDR1 reads SGDLS; CDR2 reads YYNGEE. The CDR3 consists of 16 residues. The J segment lost 5 bases and the V segment lost 4 bases, leaving 10 bases of the junction unmatched. CDR3 protein: CASSPGGLGGTGELFF. The CDR3 region has the DNA TGTGCCAGCAGCCCTGGGGGACTAGGAGGTACCGGGGAGCTGTTTTTT.